The clone carrying this T cell receptor (beta chain) was seen ten or more times. What it binds is not known. V was clipped by 5 bases and J by 4 bases; unmatched bases: 7. The CDR3 spans 15 residues. The naive CD8 libraries originated from between roughly 18,000 and 1,100,000 sorted cells and drew on 10%, 30% or 50% RNA. Sorting selected naive CD8 T cells with a CD8+CD4-CCR7+CD45RA+ phenotype. The data stem from a study of molecular identifiers for immune sequencing clone quantification. Study conclusions and caveats: Clonotypes surpassing 20 RNA copies contained over 97% of effector molecules, versus under 1% in naive cells.

The authors built bulk TCR libraries by previously described methods with listed TCR primers. Using its own MiXCR run on the PCR reads, TCRdb lists one record per CDR3 protein. The repertoire holds about 630,000 distinct CDR3 sequences, roughly 25% seen once, with about 0.8% in the top ten. The origin of this receptor is a human donor in good health. Some libraries in this study had Jurkat cell RNA spiked in. The chain is built from TRBV12-3 or TRBV12-4 and TRBJ1-1; 10 bases line up with TRBD1. Sequences were obtained from naive CD8+ T cells from blood, with Jurkat cell RNA spiked in. Specified subset: FACS-sorted CD8+CD4-CCR7+CD45RA+ naive T cells. The CDR3 region is CASSTTWTGGTEAFF. CDR3 DNA sequence: TGTGCCAGCAGTACAACTTGGACAGGGGGCACTGAAGCTTTCTTT.